Below, 10 T cell receptor beta chains from the same sample are listed, as sequenced in a study of blood T cell repertoires in COVID-19. Profiling relied on immunoSEQ multiplex PCR, and the TCRdb table lists in-frame clones only, not all of them. This table has 45,000 to 70,000 clones, 65% to 85% appearing once. Sequenced sample: peripheral blood. Receptors were obtained from a man in his sixties with acute or convalescent COVID-19.

V is TRBV6-2 or TRBV6-3 and J is TRBJ2-6; 10 positions agree with TRBD1. CDR1 is MNHEY, CDR2 SVGEGT, per germline. V dropped 3 bases and J dropped 0; count of bases not matched to a gene: 5. The CDR3 runs to 18 residues. Here the CDR3 DNA reads TGTGCCAGCAGTTATAGGGACAGGGGACCCTCTGGGGCCAACGTCCTGACTTTC. It is translated as CASSYRDRGPSGANVLTF.

This clone has a handful of counts. The chain combines TRBV2 with TRBJ1-2; D uncertain. The germline gives CDR1 SNHLY, CDR2 FYNNEI. CDR3 length equals 12 residues. Deletions cut 5 bases from V and 8 bases from J, with 12 bases between. The CDR3 nucleotides read TGTGCCAGCAGTAGTCGGAGGGCCGGCTACACCTTC. It encodes CASSSRRAGYTF.

The V call is TRBV18, the J call TRBJ1-5; 9 bases align to TRBD1. This CDR3 is built from 15 residues. CDR1 and CDR2 from the germline V gene are KGHSH and LQKENI. The ends lost 3 bases at V and 4 bases at J; junction bases unmatched: 4. Here the CDR3 reads CASSPGQGLNQPQHF. CDR3 nucleotide sequence: TGTGCCAGCTCACCGGGACAGGGCTTAAATCAGCCCCAGCATTTT.

This sequence joins TRBV5-1 and TRBJ2-5; perhaps TRBD1 as D (6 bases). The CDR3 loop spans 13 amino acids. Trimming cost V 2 bases and J 3 bases, with 8 bases left between them. CDR1 is SGHRS and CDR2 is YFSETQ in the germline V gene. In DNA form, the CDR3 reads TGCGCCAGCAGCTTAACAGGGAAAGAGACCCAGTACTTC. Translating gives CASSLTGKETQYF.

The chain recombines TRBV3-1 (or the pseudogene TRBV3-2) with TRBJ1-1; no clear D gene. V was pared by 4 bases and J by 0 bases, with 9 bases between. Germline CDR1 LGHDT, CDR2 YNNKEL (reference sequence). The CDR3 runs to 14 residues. CDR3 sequence: CASSLLEVNTEAFF. The CDR3 coding sequence is TGTGCCAGCAGCCTCCTCGAGGTGAACACTGAAGCTTTCTTT.

The V call is TRBV6-5, the J call TRBJ2-5, with 7 bases identical to TRBD2. The CDR3 consists of 16 residues. Germline lookup yields CDR1 MNHEY and CDR2 SVGAGI. V shed 2 bases, J shed 3 bases, and the junction held 9 bases outside the gene matches. The CDR3 region has the DNA TGTGCCAGCAGTTACCCGGTACGGGCGGGGGAAGAGACCCAGTACTTC. Amino acid sequence: CASSYPVRAGEETQYF.

This chain connects TRBV27 to TRBJ1-3, with D possibly TRBD1 on 6 matching bases. V lost 6 bases and J 2 bases, leaving 17 bases between the germline ends. This CDR3 region has 16 residues. Germline CDR1 reads MNHEY; CDR2 reads SMNVEV (reference sequence). The DNA of the CDR3 is TGTGCCAGCAGACTAACAGGGCTAGGTACTGGAAACACCATATATTTT. Its translation: CASRLTGLGTGNTIYF.

V is TRBV2 and J is TRBJ2-5, with a possible D match to TRBD2 (6 bases). Germline CDR1 and CDR2: SNHLY and FYNNEI. The germline V and J ends were trimmed by 5 bases and 3 bases, with 16 bases remaining between them. The CDR3 length is 15 residues. CDR3 sequence: CASSPGGRGEETQYF. In DNA, the CDR3 is TGTGCCAGCAGTCCCGGGGGTCGGGGAGAAGAGACCCAGTACTTC. The entire variable domain, with the rest obtained from reference TRBV2 and TRBJ2-5, is as follows: EPEVTQTPSHQVTQMGQEVILRCVPISNHLYFYWYRQILGQKVEFLVSFYNNEISEKSEIFDDQFSVERPDGSNFTLKIRSTKLEDSAMYFCASSPGGRGEETQYFGPGTRLLVL.

This chain links TRBV5-4 with TRBJ2-4; possible D gene TRBD2, 6 bases. V shed 0 bases and J shed 6 bases, with 13 bases lying between them. The CDR3 has 15 amino acids. Per germline, CDR1 SGHNT and CDR2 YYREEE (reference sequence). CDR3 sequence: CASSLGGVEGNIQYF. The CDR3, as DNA: TGTGCCAGCAGCTTGGGTGGGGTGGAGGGAAACATTCAGTACTTC.

This chain joins TRBV10-3 and TRBJ1-3; D not certain. Germline loops: CDR1 ENHRY, CDR2 SYGVKD. V gave up 4 bases and J gave up 4 bases, with 8 bases separating them. This CDR3 is built from 13 residues. CDR3 coding DNA: TGTGCCATCAGTGGAGGGTTGGGAAACACCATATATTTT. Protein: CAISGGLGNTIYF.